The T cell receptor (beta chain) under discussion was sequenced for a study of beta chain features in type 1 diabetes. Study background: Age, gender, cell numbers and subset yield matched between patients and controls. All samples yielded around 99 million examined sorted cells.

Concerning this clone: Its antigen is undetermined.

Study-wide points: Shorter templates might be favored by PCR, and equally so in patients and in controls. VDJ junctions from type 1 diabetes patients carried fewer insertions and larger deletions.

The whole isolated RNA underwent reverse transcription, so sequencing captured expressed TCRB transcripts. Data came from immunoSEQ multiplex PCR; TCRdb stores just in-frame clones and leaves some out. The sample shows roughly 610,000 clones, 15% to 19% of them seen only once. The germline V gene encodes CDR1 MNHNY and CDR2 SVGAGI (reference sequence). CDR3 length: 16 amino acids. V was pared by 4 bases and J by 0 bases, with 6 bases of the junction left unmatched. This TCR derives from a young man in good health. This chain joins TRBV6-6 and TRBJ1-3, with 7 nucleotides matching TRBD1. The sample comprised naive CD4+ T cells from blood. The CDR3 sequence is CASSLRQGSSGNTIYF. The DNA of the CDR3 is TGTGCCAGCAGTTTAAGACAGGGAAGCTCTGGAAACACCATATATTTT.